This TCR beta chain was captured in a study of T cell responses to AZD1222 COVID-19 vaccine. Worth noting for this clone: What it binds is not known.

Sequencing used immunoSEQ multiplex PCR; TCRdb keeps in-frame clones, though not all of them. The profile shows roughly 120,000 clones, roughly 88% of them singletons. The study's findings and limits: Spike was spanned by vaccine-associated CD4 TCRs, which were dominant at 160-218 and 743-854. White British ancestry dominated among donors, who included more females, and clonal diversity was possibly underestimated.

This CDR3 is 15 amino acids long. Trimming left V 10 bases short and J 3 bases short, with 16 bases between. From germline, CDR1 is MNHEY and CDR2 SVGAGI. The sequences come from peripheral blood, collected on day 0 of AZD1222 vaccination. The chain joins TRBV6-5 to TRBJ2-6, with D tentatively TRBD2 (5 bases). The TCR comes from an adult in good health. The CDR3 spells CATTKRAGGANVLTF. The CDR3 nucleotides read TGTGCCACCACGAAACGGGCGGGTGGGGCCAACGTCCTGACTTTC.